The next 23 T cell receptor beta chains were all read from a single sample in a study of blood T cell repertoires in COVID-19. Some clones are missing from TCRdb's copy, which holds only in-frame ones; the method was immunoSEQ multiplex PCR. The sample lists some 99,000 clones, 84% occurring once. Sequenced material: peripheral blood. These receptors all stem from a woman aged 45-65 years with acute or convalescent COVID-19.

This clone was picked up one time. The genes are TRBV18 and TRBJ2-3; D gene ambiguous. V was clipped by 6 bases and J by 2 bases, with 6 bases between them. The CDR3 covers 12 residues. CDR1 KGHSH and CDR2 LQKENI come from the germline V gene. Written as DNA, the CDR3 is TGTGCCAGCTCGACACCCACAGATACGCAGTATTTT. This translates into CASSTPTDTQYF.

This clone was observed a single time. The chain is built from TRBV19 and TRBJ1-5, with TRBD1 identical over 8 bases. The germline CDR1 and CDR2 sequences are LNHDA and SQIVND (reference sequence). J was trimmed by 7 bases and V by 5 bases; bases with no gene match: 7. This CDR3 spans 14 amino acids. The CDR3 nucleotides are TGTGCCAGTAGTCCCGACAGGGGATGGCAGCCCCAGCATTTT. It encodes CASSPDRGWQPQHF.

The CDR3 DNA is TGTGCCAGCAGCACTAACCCACAGGGGGGGGACACTGAAGCTTTCTTT. The encoded protein is CASSTNPQGGDTEAFF. The chain combines TRBV5-4 with TRBJ1-1; 8 bases match TRBD1. The germline CDR1 and CDR2 sequences are SGHNT and YYREEE (reference sequence). The CDR3 is 16 residues long. Trimming removed 4 bases from V and 3 bases from J; junction bases left unmatched: 11. Based on the CDR3 plus reference TRBV5-4 and TRBJ1-1, the full variable domain is ETGVTQSPTHLIKTRGQQVTLRCSSQSGHNTVSWYQQALGQGPQFIFQYYREEENGRGNFPPRFSGLQFPNYSSELNVNALELDDSALYLCASSTNPQGGDTEAFFGQGTRLTVV.

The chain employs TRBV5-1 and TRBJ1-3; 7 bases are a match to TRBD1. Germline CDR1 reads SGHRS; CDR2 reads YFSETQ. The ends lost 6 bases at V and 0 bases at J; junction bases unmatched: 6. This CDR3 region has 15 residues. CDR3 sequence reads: CASTKDRASGNTIYF. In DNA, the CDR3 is TGCGCCAGCACCAAAGACAGGGCCTCTGGAAACACCATATATTTT.

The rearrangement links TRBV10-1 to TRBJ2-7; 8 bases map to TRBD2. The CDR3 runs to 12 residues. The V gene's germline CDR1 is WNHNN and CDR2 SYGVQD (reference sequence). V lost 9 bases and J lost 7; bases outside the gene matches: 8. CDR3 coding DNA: TGCGCCAGTTCTAGCGGGCCGGGGGAGCAGTACTTC. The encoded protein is CASSSGPGEQYF.

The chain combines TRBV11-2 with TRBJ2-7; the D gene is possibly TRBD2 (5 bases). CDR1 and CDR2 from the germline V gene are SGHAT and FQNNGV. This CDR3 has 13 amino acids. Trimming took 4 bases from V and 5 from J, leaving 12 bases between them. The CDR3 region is CASSSYEGNEQYF. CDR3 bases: TGTGCCAGCAGCTCCTACGAGGGAAACGAGCAGTACTTC.

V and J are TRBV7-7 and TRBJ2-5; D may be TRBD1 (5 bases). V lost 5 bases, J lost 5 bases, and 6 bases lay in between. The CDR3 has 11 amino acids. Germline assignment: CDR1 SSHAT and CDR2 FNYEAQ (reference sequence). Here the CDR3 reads CASSQGETQYF. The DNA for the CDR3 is TGTGCCAGCAGCCAGGGTGAGACCCAGTACTTC.

The CDR3: CATQGPGWRAFF. The DNA of the CDR3 is TGTGCCACCCAGGGCCCCGGATGGCGGGCTTTCTTT. V is TRBV6-5 and J is TRBJ1-1, with a possible D match to TRBD1 (5 bases). V was clipped by 10 bases and J by 11 bases, with 20 bases between them. CDR1 and CDR2 from the germline V gene are MNHEY and SVGAGI. The CDR3 totals 12 residues.

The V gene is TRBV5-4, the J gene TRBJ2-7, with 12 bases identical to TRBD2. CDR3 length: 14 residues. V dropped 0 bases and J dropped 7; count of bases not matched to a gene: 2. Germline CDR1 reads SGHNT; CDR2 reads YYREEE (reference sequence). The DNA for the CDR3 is TGTGCCAGCAGCTTGGCCGGGACTAGCGGGGAGCAGTACTTC. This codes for CASSLAGTSGEQYF.

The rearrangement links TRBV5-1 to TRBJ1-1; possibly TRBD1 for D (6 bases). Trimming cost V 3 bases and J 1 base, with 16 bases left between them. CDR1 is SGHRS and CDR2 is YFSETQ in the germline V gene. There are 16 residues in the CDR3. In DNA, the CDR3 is TGCGCCAGCAGCTCAGTACCAGGGGCCCCGAACACTGAAGCTTTCTTT. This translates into CASSSVPGAPNTEAFF.

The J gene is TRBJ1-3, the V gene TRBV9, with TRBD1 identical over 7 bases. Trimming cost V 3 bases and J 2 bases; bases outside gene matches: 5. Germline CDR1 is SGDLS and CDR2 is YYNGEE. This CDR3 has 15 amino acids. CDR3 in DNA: TGTGCCAGCAGCGGACAGGGTTTCACTGGAAACACCATATATTTT. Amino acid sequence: CASSGQGFTGNTIYF.

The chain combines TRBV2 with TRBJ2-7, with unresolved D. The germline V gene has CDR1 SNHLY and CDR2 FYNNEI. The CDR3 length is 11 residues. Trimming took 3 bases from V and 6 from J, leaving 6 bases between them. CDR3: CASSEASEQYF. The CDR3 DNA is TGTGCCAGCAGTGAGGCCTCCGAGCAGTACTTC.

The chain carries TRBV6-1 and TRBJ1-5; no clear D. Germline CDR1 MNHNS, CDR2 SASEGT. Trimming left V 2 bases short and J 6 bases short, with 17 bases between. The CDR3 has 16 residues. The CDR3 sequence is CASSEWARVFGQPQHF. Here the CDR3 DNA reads TGTGCCAGCAGTGAATGGGCCCGAGTGTTCGGTCAGCCCCAGCATTTT.

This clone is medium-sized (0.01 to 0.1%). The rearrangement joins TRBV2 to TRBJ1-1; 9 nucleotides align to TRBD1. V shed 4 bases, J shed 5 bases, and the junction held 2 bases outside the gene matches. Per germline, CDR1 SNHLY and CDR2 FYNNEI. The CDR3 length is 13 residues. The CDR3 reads CASSGDRVTEAFF. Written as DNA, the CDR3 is TGTGCCAGCAGTGGGGACAGGGTTACTGAAGCTTTCTTT.

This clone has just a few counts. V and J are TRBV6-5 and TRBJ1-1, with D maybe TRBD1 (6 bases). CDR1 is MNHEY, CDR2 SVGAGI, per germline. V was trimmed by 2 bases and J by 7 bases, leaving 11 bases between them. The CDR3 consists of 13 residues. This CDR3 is CASSYRTDSEAFF. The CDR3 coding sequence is TGTGCCAGCAGTTACAGGACAGACAGTGAAGCTTTCTTT.

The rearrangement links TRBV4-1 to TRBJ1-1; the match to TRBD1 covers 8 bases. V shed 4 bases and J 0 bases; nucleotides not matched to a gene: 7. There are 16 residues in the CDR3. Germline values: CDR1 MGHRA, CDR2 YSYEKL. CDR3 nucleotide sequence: TGCGCCAGCAGCCCCGGACAGGGAGCTCTGAACACTGAAGCTTTCTTT. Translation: CASSPGQGALNTEAFF.

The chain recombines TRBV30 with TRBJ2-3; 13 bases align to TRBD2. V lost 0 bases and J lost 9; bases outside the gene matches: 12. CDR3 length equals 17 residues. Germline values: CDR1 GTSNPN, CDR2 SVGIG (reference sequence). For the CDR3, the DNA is TGTGCCTGGAGTGTGCGAACTAGCGGGGGGGCCAAGAACACGCAGTATTTT. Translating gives CAWSVRTSGGAKNTQYF. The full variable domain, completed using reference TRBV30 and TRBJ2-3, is SQTIHQWPATLVQPVGSPLSLECTVEGTSNPNLYWYRQAAGRGLQLLFYSVGIGQISSEVPQNLSASRPQDRQFILSSKKLLLSDSGFYLCAWSVRTSGGAKNTQYFGPGTRLTVL.

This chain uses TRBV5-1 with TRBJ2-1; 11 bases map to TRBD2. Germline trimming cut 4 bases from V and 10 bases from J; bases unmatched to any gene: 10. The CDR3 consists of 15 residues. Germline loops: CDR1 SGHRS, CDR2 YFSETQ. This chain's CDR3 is CASSLAGGGGGEQFF. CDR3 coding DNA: TGCGCCAGCAGCCTAGCGGGGGGCGGAGGGGGCGAGCAGTTCTTC.

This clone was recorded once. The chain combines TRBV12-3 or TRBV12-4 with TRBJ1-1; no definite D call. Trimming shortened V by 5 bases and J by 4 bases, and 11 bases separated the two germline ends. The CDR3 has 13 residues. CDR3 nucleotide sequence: TGTGCCAGCAGTCGCCAGGTGGCCACTGAAGCTTTCTTT. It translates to CASSRQVATEAFF.

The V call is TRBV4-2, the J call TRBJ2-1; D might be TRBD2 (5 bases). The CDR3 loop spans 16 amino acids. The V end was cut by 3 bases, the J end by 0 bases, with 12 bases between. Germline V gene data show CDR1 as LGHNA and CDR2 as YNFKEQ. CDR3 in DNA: TGTGCCAGCAGCCACGAGGCGGGTTACTCCTACAATGAGCAGTTCTTC. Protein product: CASSHEAGYSYNEQFF.

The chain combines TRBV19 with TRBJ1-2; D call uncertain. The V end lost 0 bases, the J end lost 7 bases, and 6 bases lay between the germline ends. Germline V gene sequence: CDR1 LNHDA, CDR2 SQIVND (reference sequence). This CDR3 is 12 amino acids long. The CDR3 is CASSIDNFGYTF. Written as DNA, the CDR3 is TGTGCCAGTAGTATAGACAATTTTGGCTACACCTTC.

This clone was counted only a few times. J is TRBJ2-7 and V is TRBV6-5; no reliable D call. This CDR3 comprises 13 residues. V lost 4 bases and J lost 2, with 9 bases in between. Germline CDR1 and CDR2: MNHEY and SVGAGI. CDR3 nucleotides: TGTGCCAGCAGTTCTGGGCAGACCTACGAGCAGTACTTC. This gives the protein CASSSGQTYEQYF.

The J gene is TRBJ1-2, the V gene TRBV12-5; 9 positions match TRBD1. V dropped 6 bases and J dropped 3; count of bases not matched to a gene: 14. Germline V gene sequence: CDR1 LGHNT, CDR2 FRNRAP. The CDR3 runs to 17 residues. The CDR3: CASGPLGQGRGDYGYTF. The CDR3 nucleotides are TGTGCTAGTGGCCCCTTGGGACAGGGCCGAGGGGACTATGGCTACACCTTC. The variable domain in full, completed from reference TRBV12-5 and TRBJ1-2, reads DARVTQTPRHKVTEMGQEVTMRCQPILGHNTVFWYRQTMMQGLELLAYFRNRAPLDDSGMPKDRFSAEMPDATLATLKIQPSEPRDSAVYFCASGPLGQGRGDYGYTFGSGTRLTVV.